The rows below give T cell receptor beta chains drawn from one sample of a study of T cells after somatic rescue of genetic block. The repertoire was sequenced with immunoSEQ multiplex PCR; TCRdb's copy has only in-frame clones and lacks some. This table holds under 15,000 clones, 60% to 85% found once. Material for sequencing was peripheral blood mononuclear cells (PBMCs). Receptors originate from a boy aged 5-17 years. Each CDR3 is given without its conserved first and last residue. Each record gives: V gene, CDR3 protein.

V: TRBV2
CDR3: ASSDEFSYNEQF

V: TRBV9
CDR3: ASSAAIGQGGNTIY

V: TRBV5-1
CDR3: ASSLRGRREQTNEKLF

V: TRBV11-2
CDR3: ASSILAGGRTDTQY

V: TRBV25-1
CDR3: ASSDLTGGYTGELF

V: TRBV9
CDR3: ASSPGTSSLNEQF

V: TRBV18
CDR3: ASSPRQGNEQY

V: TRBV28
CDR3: ASSLLGGAVAF

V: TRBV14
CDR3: ASSQQRRTSGDRYEQY

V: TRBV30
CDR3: AWSGRQGAAYEQY

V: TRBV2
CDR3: ASSDLYIYNEQF

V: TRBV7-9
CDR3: ASSLDPQGTEAF

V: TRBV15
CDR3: VTSRDRGRWTQY

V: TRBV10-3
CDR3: AISESASTNEKLF

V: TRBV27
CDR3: ASTPSLLYTDTQY

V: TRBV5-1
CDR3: ASSLTSGQETQY

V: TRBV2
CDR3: ASRKQGSLSYEQY

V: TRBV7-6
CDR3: ASSLGGAWDQPQH

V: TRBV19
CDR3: ASSNRGRGYEQY

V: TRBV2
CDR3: ASKEVQAKNIQY

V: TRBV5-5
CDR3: ASSLALTGVYGYT

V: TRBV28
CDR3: ASSYGIPAYEQY